These 22 T cell receptor beta chains were all obtained from the same sample, sequenced in a study of radiotherapy plus CTLA-4 blockade in lung cancer. Profiled with immunoSEQ multiplex PCR; TCRdb holds only in-frame clones, not every one. The sample has approximately 94,000 clones, 82% seen once; the top ten hold under 30%. The source was peripheral blood, collected from a patient treated with radiotherapy plus ipilimumab. These receptors came from a human donor with non-small cell lung cancer that progressed on radiotherapy plus ipilimumab.

CDR3 loop: CASSFRGLNTGELFF. CDR3 nucleotides: TGTGCCAGCAGTTTCAGGGGCTTAAACACCGGGGAGCTGTTTTTT. The rearrangement uses TRBV28 and TRBJ2-2, with D tentatively TRBD1 (6 bases). The CDR3 runs 15 residues. Germline CDR1 is MDHEN and CDR2 is SYDVKM. Trimming removed 3 bases at V and 2 bases at J, with 10 bases between.

V gene TRBV30 combines with J gene TRBJ1-1; no clear D. V shed 1 base and J shed 4 bases, with 10 bases lying between them. The CDR3 sequence is 13 residues long. Germline V gives CDR1 GTSNPN, CDR2 SVGIG (reference sequence). As DNA, the CDR3 is TGTGCCTGGAGTGCTGGGCGGGGCACTGAAGCTTTCTTT. It yields the protein CAWSAGRGTEAFF. Using reference TRBV30 and TRBJ1-1 for the parts outside the CDR3, the full variable domain is SQTIHQWPATLVQPVGSPLSLECTVEGTSNPNLYWYRQAAGRGLQLLFYSVGIGQISSEVPQNLSASRPQDRQFILSSKKLLLSDSGFYLCAWSAGRGTEAFFGQGTRLTVV.

The chain couples TRBV7-8 to TRBJ2-1, with 9 bases fitting TRBD1. V dropped 5 bases and J dropped 6; count of bases not matched to a gene: 8. The CDR3 is 15 amino acids. CDR1 SGHVS and CDR2 FQNEAQ come from the germline V gene. The CDR3 here is CASSLRDREINEQFF. The CDR3 region has the DNA TGTGCCAGCAGCCTCCGGGACAGGGAAATCAATGAGCAGTTCTTC.

This clone was observed once. The chain joins TRBV6-1 to TRBJ2-7; 10 bases are a match to TRBD1. CDR1 and CDR2 from the germline V gene are MNHNS and SASEGT. Germline trimming cut 5 bases from V and 6 bases from J; bases unmatched to any gene: 1. The CDR3 has 12 residues. The CDR3 here is CASSRTGGEQYF. The DNA of the CDR3 is TGTGCCAGCAGTCGGACAGGGGGCGAGCAGTACTTC.

The CDR3 loop is CASRHDPSGSITDTQYF. Written as DNA, the CDR3 is TGTGCCAGCAGACATGATCCTAGCGGGAGTATCACAGATACGCAGTATTTT. The V call is TRBV5-4, the J call TRBJ2-3; 10 nucleotides agree with TRBD2. V was clipped by 5 bases and J by 2 bases; unmatched bases: 11. The germline gives CDR1 SGHNT, CDR2 YYREEE (reference sequence). This CDR3 comprises 17 residues.

The chain carries TRBV6-1 and TRBJ2-5; TRBD1 matches at 9 bases. The V gene's germline CDR1 is MNHNS and CDR2 SASEGT. J gave up 5 bases and V 4 bases, and 8 bases lay outside the gene matches. The CDR3 is 15 residues long. CDR3 coding DNA: TGTGCCAGCAGTGCGGGGACAGGGCATTCGGAGACCCAGTACTTC. Translated: CASSAGTGHSETQYF.

The rearrangement uses TRBV6-6 and TRBJ2-4, with TRBD1 identical over 9 bases. The trim removed 5 bases at V and 5 bases at J, leaving 7 bases unmatched. The germline V gene has CDR1 MNHNY and CDR2 SVGAGI (reference sequence). This CDR3 is built from 15 residues. The CDR3 DNA reads as TGTGCCAGCAGTAGACAGACAGGGGGGCAAAACATTCAGTACTTC. Its translation is CASSRQTGGQNIQYF.

The chain couples TRBV28 to TRBJ1-5; a weak D match, TRBD1 (6 bases). Between the trimmed V and J ends, which lost 8 bases and 7 bases, there was a span of 12 bases. This CDR3 comprises 12 residues. The germline gives CDR1 MDHEN, CDR2 SYDVKM. Here the CDR3 DNA reads TGTGCCAGCGGGGTCAGGGGCCAGCCCCAGCATTTT. It yields the protein CASGVRGQPQHF.

This chain connects TRBV27 to TRBJ1-1, with a tentative D call TRBD1 (6 bases). CDR1 and CDR2 from the germline V gene are MNHEY and SMNVEV (reference sequence). V lost 4 bases, J lost 0 bases, and 12 bases lay in between. The CDR3 consists of 15 residues. The CDR3 nucleotides are TGTGCCAGCAGTTCCCTAGGGGGGATGAACACTGAAGCTTTCTTT. As protein: CASSSLGGMNTEAFF.

The rearrangement uses TRBV7-9 and TRBJ2-5, with a possible D match to TRBD1 (5 bases). CDR1 and CDR2 (germline): SEHNR, FQNEAQ (reference sequence). Trimming took 5 bases from V and 1 from J, leaving 11 bases between them. The CDR3 has 14 residues. CDR3 protein: CASSTRQTQETQYF. In DNA form, the CDR3 reads TGTGCCAGCAGCACCCGACAGACCCAAGAGACCCAGTACTTC.

This chain links TRBV6-6 with TRBJ2-7; 12 nucleotides match TRBD2. V dropped 5 bases and J dropped 2; count of bases not matched to a gene: 4. The CDR3 spans 15 residues. Germline V gene lookup returns CDR1 MNHNY and CDR2 SVGAGI (reference sequence). CDR3 DNA: TGTGCCAGCAGTCAGTCTAGCGGGAGGGCCTACGAGCAGTACGTC. This encodes CASSQSSGRAYEQYV.

The chain carries TRBV12-5 and TRBJ2-7; no reliable D call. Germline V gene data show CDR1 as LGHNT and CDR2 as FRNRAP. The V end was cut by 7 bases, the J end by 0 bases, with 13 bases between. The CDR3 contains 14 residues. CDR3 residues: CASAPGPLSYEQYV. As DNA, the CDR3 is TGTGCTAGTGCCCCGGGTCCCCTCTCCTACGAGCAGTACGTC.

J is TRBJ2-3 and V is TRBV5-1, with D unclear. The CDR3 runs to 14 residues. Trimming cost V 4 bases and J 2 bases, with 11 bases left between them. Looked up from germline, CDR1 is SGHRS and CDR2 is YFSETQ. The CDR3 nucleotides are TGCGCCAGCAGCACACGGTCTTCCACAGATACGCAGTATTTT. The encoded protein is CASSTRSSTDTQYF.

V gene TRBV19 combines with J gene TRBJ1-5, with 7 bases lining up with TRBD1. Germline V gene data show CDR1 as LNHDA and CDR2 as SQIVND (reference sequence). The CDR3 sequence is 15 residues long. The junction had 12 bases not matched to a gene; V was cut back by 6 bases and J by 7 bases. Written as DNA, the CDR3 is TGTGCCAGTAGGCCTCTTGACAGGGATGAACAGCCCCAGCATTTT. Amino acid sequence: CASRPLDRDEQPQHF.

This chain joins TRBV10-2 and TRBJ2-5, with D unclear. V was shortened by 4 bases and J by 2 bases, with 20 bases between the two germline ends. The CDR3 is 17 amino acids. Germline V gene sequence: CDR1 WSHSY, CDR2 SAAADI. The DNA for the CDR3 is TGCGCCAGCAGTGCCAGTTGGTCGCCCCCGTTACAAGAGACCCAGTACTTC. This encodes CASSASWSPPLQETQYF.

This chain connects TRBV2 to TRBJ2-5, with no clear D. With 8 bases removed from V and 3 bases from J, the gap between germline ends came to 10 bases. This CDR3 has 12 amino acids. From germline, CDR1 is SNHLY and CDR2 FYNNEI. The CDR3 nucleotides are TGTGCCAGCGGATACACCGAAGAGACCCAGTACTTC. Its translation is CASGYTEETQYF. The variable domain in full, completed from reference TRBV2 and TRBJ2-5, reads EPEVTQTPSHQVTQMGQEVILRCVPISNHLYFYWYRQILGQKVEFLVSFYNNEISEKSEIFDDQFSVERPDGSNFTLKIRSTKLEDSAMYFCASGYTEETQYFGPGTRLLVL.

This chain joins TRBV6-6 and TRBJ2-1; D remains unclear. This CDR3 has 13 residues. Germline assignment: CDR1 MNHNY and CDR2 SVGAGI (reference sequence). V lost 2 bases and J 4 bases, leaving 6 bases between the germline ends. CDR3 region: CASSYDGYNEQFF. CDR3 in DNA: TGTGCCAGCAGTTACGACGGATACAATGAGCAGTTCTTC.

The chain uses TRBV15 and TRBJ1-1; TRBD1 might be the D (6 bases). The CDR3 has 15 residues. V dropped 0 bases and J dropped 1 base, with 9 bases sitting between them. From germline, CDR1 is LNHNV and CDR2 YYDKDF (reference sequence). CDR3 in DNA: TGTGCCACCAGCAGAGAGGCCAGGGGGAACACTGAAGCTTTCTTT. Its translation: CATSREARGNTEAFF. The whole variable domain, remainder taken from reference TRBV15 and TRBJ1-1, is DAMVIQNPRYQVTQFGKPVTLSCSQTLNHNVMYWYQQKSSQAPKLLFHYYDKDFNNEADTPDNFQSRRPNTSFCFLDIRSPGLGDTAMYLCATSREARGNTEAFFGQGTRLTVV.

This clone showed up just once. This chain links TRBV7-2 with TRBJ2-1; TRBD1 matches 10 bases. The germline gives CDR1 SGHTA, CDR2 FQGNSA. The CDR3 runs 14 residues. The V and J ends lost 3 bases and 5 bases, in that order; junction bases with no gene match: 1. For the CDR3, the DNA is TGTGCCAGCAGCTTTGGGACAGGGGACAATGAGCAGTTCTTC. Translating it yields CASSFGTGDNEQFF.

The genes are TRBV29-1 and TRBJ2-1, with 13 bases fitting TRBD2. Germline assignment: CDR1 SQVTM and CDR2 ANQGSEA. The CDR3 consists of 13 residues. The CDR3 here is CSSRTSGSGEQFF. The CDR3 DNA reads as TGCAGTTCTCGGACTAGCGGGAGTGGGGAGCAGTTCTTC.

V and J are TRBV15 and TRBJ2-1, with D maybe TRBD2 (5 bases). V lost 0 bases and J 3 bases, leaving 12 bases between the germline ends. From germline, CDR1 is LNHNV and CDR2 YYDKDF (reference sequence). The CDR3 is made up of 16 amino acids. CDR3 protein: CATSRDRGLDYNEQFF. For the CDR3, the DNA is TGTGCCACCAGCAGAGATCGAGGACTGGACTACAATGAGCAGTTCTTC.

V usage is TRBV7-8 and J usage is TRBJ1-4; D unresolved. V lost 4 bases, J lost 8 bases, and 20 bases lay in between. Germline CDR1 is SGHVS and CDR2 is FQNEAQ. The length of the CDR3 is 16 residues. In DNA form, the CDR3 reads TGTGCCAGCAGCTCGTCGCTGAGCCCCAAGGGCGAAAAACTGTTTTTT. Amino acids: CASSSSLSPKGEKLFF.